The sequence of this T cell receptor (beta chain) was determined in a study of chemoradiotherapy in HPV16-positive cancers. Study results and limitations: Functional assays defining HPV-specific T cells used only a couple of HPV16-positive patients.

V was clipped by 4 bases and J by 4 bases, with 10 bases between them. CDR1 SEHNR and CDR2 FQNEAQ come from the germline V gene (reference sequence). The CDR3 totals 13 residues. Generated by immunoSEQ multiplex PCR, the TCRdb table keeps only in-frame clones and is missing some. The table lists approximately 9,400 clones, roughly 76% of them singletons. Remarks on this clone: The antigen is unknown.

Sampling was done from a patient who underwent chemoradiotherapy. This sequence was found in a human donor with HPV-associated anogenital cancer. The chain couples TRBV7-9 to TRBJ1-2; tentatively, D is TRBD1 (5 bases). The CDR3: CASSYPGGYGYTF. Here the CDR3 DNA reads TGTGCCAGCAGCTACCCGGGGGGCTATGGCTACACCTTC.